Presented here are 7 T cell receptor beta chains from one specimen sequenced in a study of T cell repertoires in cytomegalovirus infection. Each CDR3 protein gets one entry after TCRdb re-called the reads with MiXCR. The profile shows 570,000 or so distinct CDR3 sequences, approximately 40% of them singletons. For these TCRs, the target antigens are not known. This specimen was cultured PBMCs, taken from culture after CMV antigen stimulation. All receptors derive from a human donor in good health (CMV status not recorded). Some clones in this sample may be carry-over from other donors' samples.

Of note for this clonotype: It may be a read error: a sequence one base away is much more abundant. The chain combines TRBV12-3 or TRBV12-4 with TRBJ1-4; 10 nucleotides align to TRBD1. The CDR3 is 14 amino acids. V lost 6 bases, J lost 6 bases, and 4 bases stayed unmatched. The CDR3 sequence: CASSRTGGHEKLFF. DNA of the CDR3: TGTGCCAGCAGCCGGACAGGGGGTCATGAAAAACTGTTTTTT.

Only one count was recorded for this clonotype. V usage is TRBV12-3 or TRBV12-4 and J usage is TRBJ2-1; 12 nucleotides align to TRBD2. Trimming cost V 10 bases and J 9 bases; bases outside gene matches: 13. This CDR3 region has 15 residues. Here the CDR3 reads CATHLILAGGSEQFF. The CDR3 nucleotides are TGTGCCACCCATCTAATCCTAGCGGGAGGGAGTGAGCAGTTCTTC.

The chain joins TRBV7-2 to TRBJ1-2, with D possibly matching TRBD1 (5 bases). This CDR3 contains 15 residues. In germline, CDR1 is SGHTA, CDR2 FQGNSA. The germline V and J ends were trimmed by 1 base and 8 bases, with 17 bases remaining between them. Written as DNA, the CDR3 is TGTGCCAGCAGCTTAGGAGGTGGTGGGGGTAGAGGCTACACCTTC. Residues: CASSLGGGGGRGYTF.

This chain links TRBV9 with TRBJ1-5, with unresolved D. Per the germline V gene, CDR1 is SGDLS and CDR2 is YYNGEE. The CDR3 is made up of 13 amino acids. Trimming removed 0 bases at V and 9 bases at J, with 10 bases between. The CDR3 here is CASSVAVAGPQHF. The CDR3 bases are TGTGCCAGCAGCGTAGCGGTCGCAGGGCCCCAGCATTTT.

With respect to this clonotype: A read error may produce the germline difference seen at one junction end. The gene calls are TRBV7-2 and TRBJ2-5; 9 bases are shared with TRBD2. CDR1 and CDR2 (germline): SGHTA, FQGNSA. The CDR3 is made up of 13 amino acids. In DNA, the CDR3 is TGTGCCAGCAGCTTAGTGGGCGGGAGGGCCTTTGTCTTC. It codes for CASSLVGGRAFVF.

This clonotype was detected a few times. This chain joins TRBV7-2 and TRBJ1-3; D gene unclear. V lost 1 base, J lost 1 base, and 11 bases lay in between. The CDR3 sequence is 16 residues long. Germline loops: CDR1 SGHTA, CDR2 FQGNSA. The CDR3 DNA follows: TGTGCCAGCAGCTTAGAGGTCCTGCAATCTGGAAACACCATATATTTT. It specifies CASSLEVLQSGNTIYF.

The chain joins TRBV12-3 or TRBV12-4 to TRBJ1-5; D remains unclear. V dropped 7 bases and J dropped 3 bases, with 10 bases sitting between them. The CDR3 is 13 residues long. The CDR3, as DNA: TGTGCCAGCACCCCGGACCTCAATCAGCCCCAGCATTTT. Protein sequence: CASTPDLNQPQHF.